These 2 T cell receptor beta chains share one sample of origin, sequenced in a study of T cells in localized non-small cell lung cancer. TCRdb keeps only in-frame clones here, not all; method: immunoSEQ multiplex PCR. This table holds about 21,000 clones, approximately 91% found once. Sequenced here: peripheral blood, sampled before any cancer treatment. The receptor set was obtained from a man between 40 and 70 years old with stage I lung adenocarcinoma.

V and J are TRBV7-2 and TRBJ2-1; D possibly corresponds to TRBD2 (7 bases). Germline CDR1 reads SGHTA; CDR2 reads FQGNSA. The CDR3 consists of 15 residues. Trimming took 3 bases from V and 7 from J, leaving 16 bases between them. The CDR3 protein is CASSFGGAVGNEQFF. The DNA of the CDR3 is TGTGCCAGCAGCTTTGGGGGGGCGGTTGGGAATGAGCAGTTCTTC.

The rearrangement joins TRBV30 to TRBJ2-4; D remains ambiguous. With 4 bases removed from V and 7 bases from J, the gap between germline ends came to 8 bases. The CDR3 sequence is 11 residues long. Germline loops: CDR1 GTSNPN, CDR2 SVGIG (reference sequence). CDR3 DNA: TGTGCCTGGAAAGGACCCAACATTCAGTACTTC. This encodes CAWKGPNIQYF.